Sequencing of this T cell receptor beta chain was carried out in a study of early T cells in non-severe SARS-CoV-2 infection. The CDR3 runs to 14 residues. With 5 bases removed from V and 8 bases from J, the gap between germline ends came to 16 bases. From germline, CDR1 is SEHNR and CDR2 FQNEAQ (reference sequence). The protocol attached unique molecular identifiers to individual cDNA molecules. TCRdb called the 5' RACE reads again in MiXCR, with one record for every CDR3 protein. The sample contains over 35,000 distinct CDR3 sequences, roughly 10% of which appear only once. Sequencing used whole blood. The TCR was taken from an adult who was a healthcare worker with PCR-confirmed SARS-CoV-2 infection or an uninfected control (not recorded which). J is TRBJ2-1 and V is TRBV7-9; TRBD2 might be the D (5 bases). The DNA of the CDR3 is TGTGCCAGCAGCCCGGGAAGTTGGATCGATGAGCAGTTCTTC. Encoded protein: CASSPGSWIDEQFF.